This TCR beta chain was identified during a study of blood T cell repertoires in COVID-19. CDR1 and CDR2 from the germline V gene are SGHTA and FQGNSA. This CDR3 is 16 amino acids long. The V gene lost 3 bases and the J gene lost 2 bases, with 17 bases spanning the gap. Method: immunoSEQ multiplex PCR; TCRdb's copy keeps in-frame clones and lacks some. Among roughly 90,000 clones listed, around 81% were seen once. J is TRBJ2-7 and V is TRBV7-2; D perhaps matches TRBD2 (6 bases). The clonotype was recovered from a woman between 65 and 79 years old with acute or convalescent COVID-19. The sample was peripheral blood. CDR3 in amino acids: CASSLEGLALTYEQYF. DNA for the CDR3: TGTGCCAGCAGCTTGGAGGGACTCGCCTTGACCTACGAGCAGTACTTC.